A selection of T cell receptor beta chains follows, all from one sample in a study of beta chain features in type 1 diabetes. Repertoires were generated with immunoSEQ multiplex PCR, while TCRdb's copy carries only in-frame clones and drops some. The sample lists about 150,000 clones, 11% occurring once. What was sequenced was central memory CD4+ T cells from blood. Every receptor here comes from a young man in good health. Both conserved end residues are part of each CDR3. D genes are given only for firm matches. Clone size is stated in some rows and not others, as once, few, many or a class when expanded.

clone_size j_call v_call d_call cdr3_nt cdr3_aa
few TRBJ2-5 TRBV28 . TGTGCCACACTGGGACCGCCCCGGGAGACCCAGTACTTC CATLGPPRETQYF
few TRBJ1-2 TRBV7-9 . TGTGCCAGCAGCTTCAGGGAGTTGGATGGCTACACCTTC CASSFRELDGYTF
. TRBJ2-7 TRBV29-1 TRBD1 TGCAGCGTTGGGGCGGGACAGGCCTACTACGAGCAGTACTTC CSVGAGQAYYEQYF
. TRBJ2-3 TRBV5-4 . TGTGCCAGCAGCCTCGACTACGCAGATACGCAGTATTTT CASSLDYADTQYF
few TRBJ2-7 TRBV18 . TGTGCCAGCTCACCACGGACGGACTCCTACGAGCAGTACTTC CASSPRTDSYEQYF
. TRBJ2-5 TRBV7-2 . TGTGCCAGCGCGAGAGGAAGGGAGGAGACCCAGTACTTC CASARGREETQYF
. TRBJ1-1 TRBV5-4 TRBD1 TGTGCCAGCAGCCCTCGGGCCCTGACAGGGGGCAGGACTGAAGCTTTCTTT CASSPRALTGGRTEAFF
few TRBJ2-2 TRBV29-1 . TGCAGCGCCCAGGTTAAAGCGAACACCGGGGAGCTGTTTTTT CSAQVKANTGELFF
. TRBJ1-3 TRBV29-1 . TGCAGCGTTGAAGAGGGACCGTCTGGAAACACCATATATTTT CSVEEGPSGNTIYF
many TRBJ2-7 TRBV28 . TGTGCCAGCACTAGGGGCCACGAGCAGTACTTC CASTRGHEQYF
. TRBJ2-5 TRBV29-1 . TGCAGCGCTCCCCTGGAGACCCAGTACTTC CSAPLETQYF
. TRBJ2-2 TRBV9 . TGTGCCAGCCGACTCGGGAGTGACGGGGAGCTGTTTTTT CASRLGSDGELFF
. TRBJ2-7 TRBV15 . TGTGCCACCAGCAGAGAGGTACTGGCCTACGAGCAGTACTTC CATSREVLAYEQYF
few TRBJ2-3 TRBV5-1 . TGCGCCAGCAGCTACGGACAATCGGCTTCCGATACGCAGTATTTT CASSYGQSASDTQYF
few TRBJ1-6 TRBV14 . TGTGCCAGCAGCCCTGATAGGGGCTCACCCCTCCACTTT CASSPDRGSPLHF
. TRBJ1-2 TRBV29-1 . . CSVGTGSFGDTF
many TRBJ2-5 TRBV15 . TGTGCCACCAGCGGGCGAGGGGGACAAGAGACCCAGTACTTC CATSGRGGQETQYF
. TRBJ1-5 TRBV30 TRBD1 TGTGCCTGGAGTGTGGGACAGGGGGCTTATCAGCCCCAGCATTTT CAWSVGQGAYQPQHF
many TRBJ1-5 TRBV7-3 . TGTGCCAGCAGCTTAACGGCACTGGGCAATCAGCCCCAGCATTTT CASSLTALGNQPQHF
few TRBJ2-7 TRBV2 TRBD2 TGTGCCAGCAGTGACCGCCCTCCGGGGGCGGGAGGGTCCTACGAGCAGTACTTC CASSDRPPGAGGSYEQYF
many TRBJ2-3 TRBV6-6 TRBD2 TGTGCCAGCAGTTACGGGACTAGCGGGGGGGCCGATACGCAGTATTTT CASSYGTSGGADTQYF
few TRBJ2-7 TRBV7-6 . TGTGCCAGCAGCTTAGCGCTGGTAGGCGAGCAGTACTTC CASSLALVGEQYF
few TRBJ1-1 TRBV7-2 . TGTGCCAGCAGCCTGAGCAGAGGCGGGGCCACTGAAGCTTTCTTT CASSLSRGGATEAFF
. TRBJ1-2 TRBV29-1 TRBD1 TGCAGCGTCGGGGACAGGGGGCGCGCGAATGGCTACACCTTC CSVGDRGRANGYTF
few TRBJ2-3 TRBV2 TRBD1 TGTGCCAGCAGACCGGGACAGGGGAGATATTTT CASRPGQGRYF
. TRBJ2-5 TRBV11-2 . TGTGCCAGCAGCGCCGAGGGTTTTGGGACCCAGTACTTC CASSAEGFGTQYF
few TRBJ2-1 TRBV18 TRBD2 TGTGCCAGCTCCCCCCAACTAGCGTTGATTGACAATGAGCAGTTCTTC CASSPQLALIDNEQFF
. TRBJ1-1 TRBV29-1 . TGCAGCCCTTCCCCCGCTGAAGCTTTCTTT CSPSPAEAFF
. TRBJ2-5 TRBV25-1 . TGTGCCAGCAGTGAATATAGGTCCGGAGAGACCCAGTACTTC CASSEYRSGETQYF
few TRBJ1-1 TRBV18 . TGTGCCAGCTCACCCCAGGGAGGGTTCTTTATGAACACTGAAGCTTTCTTT CASSPQGGFFMNTEAFF
few TRBJ2-7 TRBV28 . TGTGCCAGCAGTTTTTCCACTTCCCGCGTGGCTTTGAAGCAGTACTTC CASSFSTSRVALKQYF
few TRBJ2-2 TRBV2 TRBD1 TGTGCCAGCAGCCGAACAGTCACCGGGACAGCGAACACCGGGGAGCTGTTTTTT CASSRTVTGTANTGELFF
few TRBJ2-3 TRBV9 . TGTGCCAGCAGCGTAGCTACTATCACAGATACGCAGTATTTT CASSVATITDTQYF
. TRBJ2-3 TRBV7-2 . TGTGCCAGCAGCCCCTACACAGATACGCAGTATTTT CASSPYTDTQYF
few TRBJ2-3 TRBV27 . TGTGCCAGCAGTTTAAGAGGCCTCACAGATACGCAGTATTTT CASSLRGLTDTQYF
few TRBJ2-1 TRBV9 TRBD2 TGTGCCAGCAGCGTCGCCCCTCTAGCGGGACACAATGAGCAGTTCTTC CASSVAPLAGHNEQFF
few TRBJ2-7 TRBV9 . TGTGCCAGCAGCAGATCAAGTGGGGTGGATGAGCAGTACTTC CASSRSSGVDEQYF
. TRBJ1-5 TRBV29-1 . TGCAGCGTTGCTATCACAAACCTAAATCAGCCCCAGCATTTT CSVAITNLNQPQHF
many TRBJ1-1 TRBV7-9 TRBD1 TGTGCCAGCAGCTTCGGGACAGGGGAGTGGTCTGAAGCTTTCTTT CASSFGTGEWSEAFF
few TRBJ2-1 TRBV6-6 TRBD2 TGCGCCAGCCGGCGGACTAGTGTGACCAATGAGCAGTTCTTC CASRRTSVTNEQFF
few TRBJ2-7 TRBV21-1 . TGTGCCAGCAGCAATCGGGACTACGAGCAGTACTTC CASSNRDYEQYF
few TRBJ2-1 TRBV28 . TGTGCCAGCAGTCCCCGGAGGCCAGCAGTTGAGCAGTTCTTC CASSPRRPAVEQFF
. TRBJ1-5 TRBV15 . TGTGCCACCAGCAGAGATCGTCAGCCCCAGCATTTT CATSRDRQPQHF
. TRBJ2-1 TRBV6-1 . TGTGCCAGCAGTGAAATCGTCTACGTCAATGAGCAGTTCTTC CASSEIVYVNEQFF
few TRBJ2-2 TRBV7-2 TRBD2 TGTGCCAGCAGCCTTAGGACTAGCGCGGCCGGGGAGCTGTTTTTT CASSLRTSAAGELFF
few TRBJ2-7 TRBV5-1 . TGCGCCAGCAGCTTGGTGGGCCAGGGGATCTCCTACGAGCAGTACTTC CASSLVGQGISYEQYF
. TRBJ2-5 TRBV20-1 . TGCAGTGCTAGTCATTCGGAGACCCAGTACTTC CSASHSETQYF
few TRBJ2-7 TRBV7-2 . TGTGCCAGCAGCTTAGGCGTAGGGTTATCCTACGAGCAGTACTTC CASSLGVGLSYEQYF
. TRBJ2-1 TRBV6-6 TRBD1 TGTGCCAGCAGCATGGGGATTAACAGGGGTTACAATGAGCAGTTCTTC CASSMGINRGYNEQFF
. TRBJ2-7 TRBV14 TRBD1 TGTGCCAGCAGCCAAGACCCAGGGGGTACCTACGAGCAGTACTTC CASSQDPGGTYEQYF
. TRBJ2-7 TRBV5-1 TRBD1 TGCGCCAGCAGCTCTAAGACAGGGAGTTCCTACGAGCAGTACTTC CASSSKTGSSYEQYF